This is a list of T cell receptor beta chains from one sample in a study of cytomegalovirus exposure and HLA in healthy donors. Sequenced by immunoSEQ multiplex PCR; TCRdb stores in-frame clones only, minus some. Among some 180,000 clones listed, about 85% were seen once. The material sequenced was PBMCs. These receptors originate from a man aged 30 to 45 in good health and CMV-seropositive. Each CDR3 is given with its conserved first and last residue.

v_call: TRBV4-3; j_call: TRBJ1-1; cdr3_aa: CASSQDQVNTEAFF
v_call: TRBV6-5; j_call: TRBJ2-2; cdr3_aa: CASSYSRRGVTGELFF
v_call: TRBV4-3; j_call: TRBJ2-1; cdr3_aa: CASSPLLSSYNEQFF
v_call: TRBV14; j_call: TRBJ1-2; cdr3_aa: CASSQLGQGAKGYTF
v_call: TRBV7-9; j_call: TRBJ2-7; cdr3_aa: CASSLAGQVYEQYF
v_call: TRBV30; j_call: TRBJ2-1; cdr3_aa: CAWDYAVRTSSYNEQFF
v_call: TRBV7-6; j_call: TRBJ2-5; cdr3_aa: CASSHRGETQYF
v_call: TRBV14; j_call: TRBJ1-1; cdr3_aa: CASSQDLGTGEAEAFF
v_call: TRBV18; j_call: TRBJ2-2; cdr3_aa: CASSPPSRNTGELFF
v_call: TRBV6-5; j_call: TRBJ1-1; cdr3_aa: CASSYSRGGGSEAFF
v_call: TRBV9; j_call: TRBJ2-2; cdr3_aa: CASSALTGNTGELFF
v_call: TRBV5-1; j_call: TRBJ1-1; cdr3_aa: CASATGQGNTEAFF
v_call: TRBV5-4; j_call: TRBJ2-7; cdr3_aa: CASSSGGGGSSSYEQYF
v_call: TRBV9; j_call: TRBJ2-3; cdr3_aa: CASSLHLAVTDTQYF
v_call: TRBV5-1; j_call: TRBJ2-3; cdr3_aa: CASSLVARRDTQYF
v_call: TRBV5-1; j_call: TRBJ1-1; cdr3_aa: CASERGIPGAEAFF
v_call: TRBV6-1; j_call: TRBJ2-3; cdr3_aa: CASSKRTGLTDTQYF
v_call: TRBV5-6; j_call: TRBJ1-2; cdr3_aa: CASSAYGTRNGYTF
v_call: TRBV5-1; j_call: TRBJ2-7; cdr3_aa: CASSPGLAGAGSYEQYF
v_call: TRBV7-2; j_call: TRBJ2-7; cdr3_aa: CASSLTGYEQYF
v_call: TRBV5-6; j_call: TRBJ1-3; cdr3_aa: CASSQIQDSSGNTIYF
v_call: TRBV21-1; j_call: TRBJ2-1; cdr3_aa: CASTIFEAGSSYNEQFF
v_call: TRBV6-1; j_call: TRBJ2-2; cdr3_aa: CASSERLAGDTGELFF
v_call: TRBV4-1; j_call: TRBJ2-6; cdr3_aa: CASSSGHTYSGANVLTF
v_call: TRBV7-9; j_call: TRBJ2-2; cdr3_aa: CSSSFPGFTGELFF
v_call: TRBV19; j_call: TRBJ2-1; cdr3_aa: CASSMVAGWTYNEQFF
v_call: TRBV4-1; j_call: TRBJ2-3; cdr3_aa: CASSQGWGGGITDTQYF
v_call: TRBV19; j_call: TRBJ1-5; cdr3_aa: CASRGQGDQPQHF
v_call: TRBV9; j_call: TRBJ2-1; cdr3_aa: CASSVGTSPEQFF
v_call: TRBV4-3; j_call: TRBJ2-7; cdr3_aa: CASSQDRGNEQYF
v_call: TRBV7-2; j_call: TRBJ2-1; cdr3_aa: CASRYTVTGGYNEQFF
v_call: TRBV19; j_call: TRBJ2-5; cdr3_aa: CASSYSGGGTQYF
v_call: TRBV21-1; j_call: TRBJ2-5; cdr3_aa: CASSKDWGRTGGQETQYF
v_call: TRBV7-3; j_call: TRBJ2-2; cdr3_aa: CASSLQGAQNTGELFF
v_call: TRBV19; j_call: TRBJ2-3; cdr3_aa: CASAPAGGSPDTQYF
v_call: TRBV7-8; j_call: TRBJ2-7; cdr3_aa: CASSLPLTGSYEQYF
v_call: TRBV6-1; j_call: TRBJ1-2; cdr3_aa: CASSAEWNYGYTF
v_call: TRBV27; j_call: TRBJ1-5; cdr3_aa: CASSLWGGQPQHF
v_call: TRBV6-1; j_call: TRBJ2-3; cdr3_aa: CASSSQRGYTDTQYF
v_call: TRBV7-2; j_call: TRBJ2-5; cdr3_aa: CASSSVRETQYF
v_call: TRBV9; j_call: TRBJ1-1; cdr3_aa: CASSPVGQGGTEAFF
v_call: TRBV4-1; j_call: TRBJ2-1; cdr3_aa: CASSQGVGSYHEQFF
v_call: TRBV18; j_call: TRBJ2-2; cdr3_aa: CASSPAAGGTGELFF
v_call: TRBV5-1; j_call: TRBJ2-4; cdr3_aa: CASSLEQGAKNIQYF